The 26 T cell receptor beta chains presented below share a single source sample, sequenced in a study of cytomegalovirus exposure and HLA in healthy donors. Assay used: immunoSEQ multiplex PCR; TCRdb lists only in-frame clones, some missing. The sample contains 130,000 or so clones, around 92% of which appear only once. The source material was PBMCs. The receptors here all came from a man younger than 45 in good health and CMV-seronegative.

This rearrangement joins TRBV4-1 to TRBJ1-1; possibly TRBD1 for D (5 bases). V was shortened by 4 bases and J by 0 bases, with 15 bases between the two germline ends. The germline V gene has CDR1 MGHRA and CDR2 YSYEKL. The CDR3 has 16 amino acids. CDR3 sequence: CASSPTMTDMNTEAFF. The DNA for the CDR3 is TGCGCCAGCAGCCCCACCATGACAGACATGAACACTGAAGCTTTCTTT.

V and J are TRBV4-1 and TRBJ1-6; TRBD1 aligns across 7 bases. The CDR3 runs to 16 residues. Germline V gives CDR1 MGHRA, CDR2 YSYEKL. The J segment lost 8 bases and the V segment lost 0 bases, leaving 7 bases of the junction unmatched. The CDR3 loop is CASSQDPRGLDSPLHF. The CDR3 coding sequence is TGCGCCAGCAGCCAAGACCCCAGGGGGTTAGATTCACCCCTCCACTTT.

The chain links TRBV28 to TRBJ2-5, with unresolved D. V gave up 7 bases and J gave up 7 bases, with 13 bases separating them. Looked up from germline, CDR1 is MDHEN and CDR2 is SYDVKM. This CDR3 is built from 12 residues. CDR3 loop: CASTGAFGTQYF. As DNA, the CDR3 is TGTGCCAGCACAGGTGCCTTTGGGACCCAGTACTTC. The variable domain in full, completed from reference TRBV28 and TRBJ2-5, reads DVKVTQSSRYLVKRTGEKVFLECVQDMDHENMFWYRQDPGLGLRLIYFSYDVKMKEKGDIPEGYSVSREKKERFSLILESASTNQTSMYLCASTGAFGTQYFGPGTRLLVL.

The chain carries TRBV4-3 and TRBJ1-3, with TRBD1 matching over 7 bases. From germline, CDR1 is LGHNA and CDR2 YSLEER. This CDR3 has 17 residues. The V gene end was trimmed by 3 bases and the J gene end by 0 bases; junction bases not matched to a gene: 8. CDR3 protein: CASSHVGTASSGNTIYF. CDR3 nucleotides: TGCGCCAGCAGCCACGTTGGGACAGCGAGCTCTGGAAACACCATATATTTT.

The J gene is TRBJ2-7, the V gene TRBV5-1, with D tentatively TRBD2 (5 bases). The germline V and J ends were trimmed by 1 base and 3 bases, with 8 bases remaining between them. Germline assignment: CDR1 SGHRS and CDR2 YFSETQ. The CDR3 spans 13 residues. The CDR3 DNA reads TGCGCCAGCAGCTTGACGAGGGACTACGAGCAGTACTTC. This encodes CASSLTRDYEQYF.

The CDR3 is CASSPLDSDSGNTIYF. As DNA, the CDR3 is TGTGCCAGCTCACCACTCGACAGTGACTCTGGAAACACCATATATTTT. V usage is TRBV18 and J usage is TRBJ1-3, with D maybe TRBD1 (5 bases). V was pared by 1 base and J by 0 bases, with 10 bases between. Germline assignment: CDR1 KGHSH and CDR2 LQKENI. The CDR3 runs to 16 residues.

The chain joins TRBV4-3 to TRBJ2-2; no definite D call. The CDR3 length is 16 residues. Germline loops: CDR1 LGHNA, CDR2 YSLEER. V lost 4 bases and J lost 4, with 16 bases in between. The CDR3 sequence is CASSRSSLVSTGELFF. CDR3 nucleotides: TGCGCCAGCAGCCGAAGTAGTTTGGTTAGCACCGGGGAGCTGTTTTTT.

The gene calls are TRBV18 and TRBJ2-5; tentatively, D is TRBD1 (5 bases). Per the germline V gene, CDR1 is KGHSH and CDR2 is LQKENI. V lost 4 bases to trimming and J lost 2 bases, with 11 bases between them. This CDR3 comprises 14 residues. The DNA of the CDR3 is TGTGCCAGCTCACAGGGGCCCCCACAAGAGACCCAGTACTTC. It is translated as CASSQGPPQETQYF.

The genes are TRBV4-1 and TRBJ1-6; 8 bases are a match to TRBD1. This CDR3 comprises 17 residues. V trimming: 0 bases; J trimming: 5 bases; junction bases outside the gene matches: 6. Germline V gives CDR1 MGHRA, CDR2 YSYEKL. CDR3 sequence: CASSQDPWTGNNSPLHF. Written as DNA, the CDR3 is TGCGCCAGCAGCCAAGACCCTTGGACAGGGAATAATTCACCCCTCCACTTT.

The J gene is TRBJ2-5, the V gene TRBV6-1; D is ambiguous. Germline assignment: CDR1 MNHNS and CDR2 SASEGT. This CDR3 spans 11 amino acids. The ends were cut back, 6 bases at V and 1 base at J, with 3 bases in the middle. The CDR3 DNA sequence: TGTGCCAGCAGCGTCCAAGAGACCCAGTACTTC. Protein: CASSVQETQYF.

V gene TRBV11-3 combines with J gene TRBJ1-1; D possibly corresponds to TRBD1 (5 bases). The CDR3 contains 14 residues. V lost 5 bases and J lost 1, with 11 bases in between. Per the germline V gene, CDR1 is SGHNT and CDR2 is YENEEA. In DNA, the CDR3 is TGTGCCAGCAGCCCTAGGGGCGGGAACACTGAAGCTTTCTTT. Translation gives CASSPRGGNTEAFF.

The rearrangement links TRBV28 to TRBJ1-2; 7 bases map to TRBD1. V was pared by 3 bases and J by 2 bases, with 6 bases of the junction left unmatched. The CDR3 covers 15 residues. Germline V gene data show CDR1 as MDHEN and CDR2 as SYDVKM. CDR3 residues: CASSLRQGWNYGYTF. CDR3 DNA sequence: TGTGCCAGCAGTTTGAGACAGGGATGGAACTATGGCTACACCTTC.

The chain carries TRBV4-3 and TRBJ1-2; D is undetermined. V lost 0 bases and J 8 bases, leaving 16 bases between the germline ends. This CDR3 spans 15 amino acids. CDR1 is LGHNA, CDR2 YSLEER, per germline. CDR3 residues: CASSQDFPGRWGYTF. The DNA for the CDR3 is TGCGCCAGCAGCCAAGATTTCCCGGGGAGGTGGGGCTACACCTTC.

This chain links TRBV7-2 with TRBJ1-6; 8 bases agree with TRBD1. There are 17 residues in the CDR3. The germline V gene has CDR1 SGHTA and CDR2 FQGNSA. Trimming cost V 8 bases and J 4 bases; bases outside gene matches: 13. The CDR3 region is CASANPPGGSYNSPLHF. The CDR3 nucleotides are TGTGCCAGCGCAAATCCTCCAGGGGGCTCATATAATTCACCCCTCCACTTT.

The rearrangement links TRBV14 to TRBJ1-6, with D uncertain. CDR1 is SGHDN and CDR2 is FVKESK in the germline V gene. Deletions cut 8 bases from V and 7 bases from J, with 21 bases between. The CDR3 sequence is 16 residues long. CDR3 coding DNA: TGTGCCAGCCGACTCTCCGGGCCAGGAGGGAATTCACCCCTCCACTTT. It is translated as CASRLSGPGGNSPLHF.

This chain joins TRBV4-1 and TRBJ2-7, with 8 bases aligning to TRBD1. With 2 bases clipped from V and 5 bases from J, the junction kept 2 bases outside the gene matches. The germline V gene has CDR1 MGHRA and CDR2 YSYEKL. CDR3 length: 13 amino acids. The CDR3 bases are TGCGCCAGCAGCCAACAGGGGGCAGACGAGCAGTACTTC. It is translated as CASSQQGADEQYF.

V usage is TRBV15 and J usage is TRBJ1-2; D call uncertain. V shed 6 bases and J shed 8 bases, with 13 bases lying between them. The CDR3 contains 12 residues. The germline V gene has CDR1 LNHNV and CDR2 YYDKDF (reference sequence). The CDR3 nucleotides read TGTGCCACCAGATCGCTCAGGCGCGGCTACACCTTC. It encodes CATRSLRRGYTF.

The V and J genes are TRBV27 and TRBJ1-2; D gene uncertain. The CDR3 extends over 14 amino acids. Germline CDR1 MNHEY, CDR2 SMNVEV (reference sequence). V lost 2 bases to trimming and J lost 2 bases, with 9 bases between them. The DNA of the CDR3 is TGTGCCAGCAGTTTAAATGCGGGGAACTATGGCTACACCTTC. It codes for CASSLNAGNYGYTF.

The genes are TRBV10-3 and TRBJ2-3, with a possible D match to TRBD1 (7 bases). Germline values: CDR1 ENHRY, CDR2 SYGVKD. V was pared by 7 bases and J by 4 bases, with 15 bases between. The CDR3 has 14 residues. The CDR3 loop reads CAIKDQGGPDTQYF. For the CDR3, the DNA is TGTGCCATCAAGGACCAGGGGGGCCCAGATACGCAGTATTTT.

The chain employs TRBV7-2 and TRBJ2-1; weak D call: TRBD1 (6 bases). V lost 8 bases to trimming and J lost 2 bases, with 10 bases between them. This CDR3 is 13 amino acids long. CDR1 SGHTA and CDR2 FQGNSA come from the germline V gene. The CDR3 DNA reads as TGTGCCAGCGCAGGGGCTACCTACAATGAGCAGTTCTTC. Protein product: CASAGATYNEQFF. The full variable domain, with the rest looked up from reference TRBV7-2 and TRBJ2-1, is GAGVSQSPSNKVTEKGKDVELRCDPISGHTALYWYRQSLGQGLEFLIYFQGNSAPDKSGLPSDRFSAERTGGSVSTLTIQRTQQEDSAVYLCASAGATYNEQFFGPGTRLTVL.

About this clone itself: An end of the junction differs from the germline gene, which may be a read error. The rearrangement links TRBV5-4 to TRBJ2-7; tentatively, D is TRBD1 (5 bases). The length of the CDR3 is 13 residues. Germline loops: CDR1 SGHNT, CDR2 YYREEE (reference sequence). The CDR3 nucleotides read TGTGCCAGCAGCCCGTCGACAGCCTACGAGCGGTACTTC. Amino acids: CASSPSTAYERYF.

CDR3 nucleotide sequence: TGTGCCATCAGTCAACAGGGGAGCAGCTACGAGCAGTACTTC. Its protein product is CAISQQGSSYEQYF. The V gene is TRBV10-3, the J gene TRBJ2-7; 7 bases map to TRBD1. The V gene end was trimmed by 5 bases and the J gene end by 3 bases; junction bases not matched to a gene: 7. This CDR3 has 14 residues. Per the germline V gene, CDR1 is ENHRY and CDR2 is SYGVKD.

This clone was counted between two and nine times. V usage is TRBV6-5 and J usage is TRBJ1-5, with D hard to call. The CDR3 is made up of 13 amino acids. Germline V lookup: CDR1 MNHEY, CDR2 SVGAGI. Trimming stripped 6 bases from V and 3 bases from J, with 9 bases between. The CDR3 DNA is TGTGCCAGCAGCTTGGACTTCAATCAGCCCCAGCATTTT. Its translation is CASSLDFNQPQHF.

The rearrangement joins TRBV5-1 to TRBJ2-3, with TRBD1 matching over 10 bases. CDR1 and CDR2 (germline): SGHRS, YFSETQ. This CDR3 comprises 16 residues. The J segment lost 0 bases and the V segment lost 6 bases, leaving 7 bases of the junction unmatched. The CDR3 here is CASTGTGEGSTDTQYF. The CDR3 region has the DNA TGCGCCAGCACCGGGACAGGGGAAGGAAGCACAGATACGCAGTATTTT.

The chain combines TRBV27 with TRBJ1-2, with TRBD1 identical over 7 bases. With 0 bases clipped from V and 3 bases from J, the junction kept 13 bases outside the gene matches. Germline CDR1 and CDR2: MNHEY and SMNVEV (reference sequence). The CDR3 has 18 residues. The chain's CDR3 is CASSLSGDSGRGDYGYTF. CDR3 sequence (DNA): TGTGCCAGCAGTTTATCGGGGGACAGCGGCAGGGGAGACTATGGCTACACCTTC.

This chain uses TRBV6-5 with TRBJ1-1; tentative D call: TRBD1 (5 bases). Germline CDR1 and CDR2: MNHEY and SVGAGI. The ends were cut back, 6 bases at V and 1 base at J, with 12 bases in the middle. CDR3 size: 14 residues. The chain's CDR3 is CASSPRVTNTEAFF. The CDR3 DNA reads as TGTGCCAGCAGCCCCAGGGTGACGAACACTGAAGCTTTCTTT.